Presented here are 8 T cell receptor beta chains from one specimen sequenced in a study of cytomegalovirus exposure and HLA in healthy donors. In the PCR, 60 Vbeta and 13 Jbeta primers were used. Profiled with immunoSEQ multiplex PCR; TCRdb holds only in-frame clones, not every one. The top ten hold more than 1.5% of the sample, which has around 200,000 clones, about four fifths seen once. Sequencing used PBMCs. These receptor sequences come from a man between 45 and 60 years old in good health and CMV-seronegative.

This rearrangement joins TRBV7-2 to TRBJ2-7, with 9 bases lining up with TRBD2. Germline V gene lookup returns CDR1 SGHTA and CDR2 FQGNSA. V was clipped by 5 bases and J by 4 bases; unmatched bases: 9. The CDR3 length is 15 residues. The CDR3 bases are TGTGCCAGCAGCCCTAACCGAGCGGGGGGATACGAGCAGTACTTC. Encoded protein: CASSPNRAGGYEQYF. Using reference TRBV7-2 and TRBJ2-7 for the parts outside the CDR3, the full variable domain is GAGVSQSPSNKVTEKGKDVELRCDPISGHTALYWYRQSLGQGLEFLIYFQGNSAPDKSGLPSDRFSAERTGGSVSTLTIQRTQQEDSAVYLCASSPNRAGGYEQYFGPGTRLTVT.

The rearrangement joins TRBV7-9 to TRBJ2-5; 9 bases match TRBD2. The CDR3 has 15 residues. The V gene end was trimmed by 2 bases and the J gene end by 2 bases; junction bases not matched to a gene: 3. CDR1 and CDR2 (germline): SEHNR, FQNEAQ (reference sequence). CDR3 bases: TGTGCCAGCAGCTTACCGACTAGCGGACAAGAGACCCAGTACTTC. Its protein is CASSLPTSGQETQYF.

CDR3 coding DNA: TGTGCCAGCAGTTACTCTGACAGGGTGTATGGAAACACCATATATTTT. This sequence encodes CASSYSDRVYGNTIYF. J is TRBJ1-3 and V is TRBV6-5, with TRBD1 matching over 7 bases. The CDR3 has 16 residues. The trim removed 0 bases at V and 3 bases at J, leaving 5 bases unmatched. Germline CDR1 and CDR2: MNHEY and SVGAGI.

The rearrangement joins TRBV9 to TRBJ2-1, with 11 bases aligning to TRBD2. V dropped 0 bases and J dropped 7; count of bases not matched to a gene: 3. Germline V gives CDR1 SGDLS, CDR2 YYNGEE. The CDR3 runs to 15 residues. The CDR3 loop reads CASSVGLAGQNEQFF. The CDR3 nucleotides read TGTGCCAGCAGCGTAGGACTAGCGGGACAGAATGAGCAGTTCTTC.

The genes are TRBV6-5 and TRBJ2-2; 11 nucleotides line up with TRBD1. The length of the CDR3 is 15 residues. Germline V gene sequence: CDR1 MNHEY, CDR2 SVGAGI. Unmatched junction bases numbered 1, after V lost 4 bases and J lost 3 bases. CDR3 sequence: CASSSDRGHTGELFF. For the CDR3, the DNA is TGTGCCAGCAGTTCGGACAGGGGGCACACCGGGGAGCTGTTTTTT.

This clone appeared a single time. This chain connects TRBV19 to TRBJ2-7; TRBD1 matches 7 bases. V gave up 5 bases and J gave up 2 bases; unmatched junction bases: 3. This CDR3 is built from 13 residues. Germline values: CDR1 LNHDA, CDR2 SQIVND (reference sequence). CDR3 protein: CASSGQAAYEQYF. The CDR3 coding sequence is TGTGCCAGTAGTGGACAGGCAGCCTACGAGCAGTACTTC.

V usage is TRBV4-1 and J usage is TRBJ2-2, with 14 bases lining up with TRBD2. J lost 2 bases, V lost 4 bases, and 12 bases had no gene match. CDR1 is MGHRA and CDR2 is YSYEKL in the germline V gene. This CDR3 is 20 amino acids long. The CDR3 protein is CASSRIAGTSGRSNTGELFF. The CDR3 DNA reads TGCGCCAGCAGCCGAATCGCCGGGACTAGCGGGAGAAGTAACACCGGGGAGCTGTTTTTT.

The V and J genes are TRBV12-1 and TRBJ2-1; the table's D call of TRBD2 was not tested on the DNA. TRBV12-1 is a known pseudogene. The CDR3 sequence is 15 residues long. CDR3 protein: CASSVIGTNYNEQFF. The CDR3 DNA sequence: TGTGCCAGCAGCGTAATAGGGACTAATTACAATGAGCAGTTCTTC.